The rows below give T cell receptor beta chains drawn from one sample of a study of shared clonotypes between healthy human individuals. Sequencing used immunoSEQ multiplex PCR; TCRdb keeps in-frame clones, though not all of them. This table has about 2.4 million clones, approximately 94% appearing once. The sequenced material came from naive CD4+ T cells from PBMCs. The origin of the receptors is a man aged 18 to 35 in good health. Some clones in this sample may be carry-over from other donors' samples. CDR3s include the opening cysteine and the closing phenylalanine or tryptophan. Fields, in order: CDR3 length, clone size, J gene, D gene, V gene, CDR3 protein, CDR3 DNA. A D gene is named only where the DNA matches it firmly. Only some rows state a clone size, as once, few, many or a class for expanded clones.

len: 16; abundance: .; j_gene: TRBJ2-7; d_gene: TRBD2; v_gene: TRBV29-1; CDR3aa: CSVQSGTSGNSYEQYF; CDR3nt: TGCAGCGTTCAGTCCGGGACTAGCGGGAACTCCTACGAGCAGTACTTC
len: 15; abundance: .; j_gene: TRBJ2-1; d_gene: TRBD2; v_gene: TRBV7-3; CDR3aa: CASSPTSSYYNEQFF; CDR3nt: TGTGCCAGCAGCCCGACTAGCAGCTACTACAATGAGCAGTTCTTC
len: 16; abundance: .; j_gene: TRBJ2-6; d_gene: TRBD1; v_gene: TRBV5-1; CDR3aa: CASSRTGEGGANVLTF; CDR3nt: TGCGCCAGCAGCCGGACAGGGGAAGGTGGGGCCAACGTCCTGACTTTC
len: 14; abundance: .; j_gene: TRBJ2-6; d_gene: .; v_gene: TRBV5-1; CDR3aa: CASSLLSGANVLTF; CDR3nt: TGCGCCAGCAGCCTCCTCTCTGGGGCCAACGTCCTGACTTTC
len: 15; abundance: .; j_gene: TRBJ1-1; d_gene: TRBD1; v_gene: TRBV2; CDR3aa: CASIRQGGANTEAFF; CDR3nt: TGTGCCAGCATAAGACAGGGTGGGGCAAACACTGAAGCTTTCTTT
len: 13; abundance: .; j_gene: TRBJ2-7; d_gene: .; v_gene: TRBV18; CDR3aa: CASSPTTGYEQYF; CDR3nt: TGTGCCAGCTCACCCACGACAGGTTACGAGCAGTACTTC
len: 14; abundance: once; j_gene: TRBJ1-5; d_gene: .; v_gene: TRBV29-1; CDR3aa: CSVEVAAPNGPQHF; CDR3nt: TGCAGCGTTGAAGTCGCGGCCCCCAACGGGCCCCAGCATTTT
len: 15; abundance: .; j_gene: TRBJ1-4; d_gene: .; v_gene: TRBV2; CDR3aa: CASSVGGALREKLFF; CDR3nt: TGTGCCAGCAGTGTAGGGGGGGCCCTAAGAGAAAAACTGTTTTTT
len: 15; abundance: .; j_gene: TRBJ1-4; d_gene: .; v_gene: TRBV29-1; CDR3aa: CSCLGGTSANEKLFF; CDR3nt: TGCAGCTGCCTCGGGGGTACGAGTGCTAATGAAAAACTGTTTTTT
len: 17; abundance: once; j_gene: TRBJ1-6; d_gene: TRBD1; v_gene: TRBV28; CDR3aa: CASSRGPGGLYNSPLHF; CDR3nt: TGTGCCAGCAGTCGCGGACCAGGGGGACTCTATAATTCACCCCTCCACTTT
len: 15; abundance: .; j_gene: TRBJ1-5; d_gene: TRBD1; v_gene: TRBV7-9; CDR3aa: CASSPSTGGDQPQHF; CDR3nt: TGTGCCAGCAGCCCCTCGACAGGGGGTGATCAGCCCCAGCATTTT
len: 15; abundance: .; j_gene: TRBJ2-3; d_gene: TRBD2; v_gene: TRBV7-9; CDR3aa: CASRRTSGSTDTQYF; CDR3nt: TGTGCCAGCAGACGGACTAGCGGAAGCACAGATACGCAGTATTTT
len: 13; abundance: .; j_gene: TRBJ2-7; d_gene: .; v_gene: TRBV5-4; CDR3aa: CASSLGSGYEQYF; CDR3nt: TGTGCCAGCAGCTTGGGTTCGGGGTACGAGCAGTACTTC
len: 15; abundance: .; j_gene: TRBJ1-2; d_gene: .; v_gene: TRBV11-1; CDR3aa: CASSLADHRLYGYTF; CDR3nt: TGTGCCAGCAGCTTAGCCGATCACAGGCTCTATGGCTACACCTTC
len: 14; abundance: .; j_gene: TRBJ2-7; d_gene: TRBD1; v_gene: TRBV28; CDR3aa: CASSRPGQLYEQYF; CDR3nt: TGTGCCAGCAGTCGACCGGGACAGCTCTACGAGCAGTACTTC
len: 13; abundance: few; j_gene: TRBJ2-7; d_gene: TRBD2; v_gene: TRBV6-5; CDR3aa: CASRAGGAFEQYF; CDR3nt: TGTGCCAGCAGGGCCGGGGGGGCGTTCGAGCAGTACTTC
len: 15; abundance: .; j_gene: TRBJ2-7; d_gene: TRBD2; v_gene: TRBV18; CDR3aa: CASANSAGGTYEQYF; CDR3nt: TGTGCCAGCGCAAATTCGGCGGGAGGGACCTACGAGCAGTACTTC
len: 14; abundance: few; j_gene: TRBJ1-4; d_gene: .; v_gene: TRBV5-1; CDR3aa: CASSLGHQGEKLFF; CDR3nt: TGCGCCAGCAGCTTGGGCCACCAGGGGGAAAAACTGTTTTTT
len: 14; abundance: .; j_gene: TRBJ2-3; d_gene: TRBD1; v_gene: TRBV6-5; CDR3aa: CATRGPARTDTQYF; CDR3nt: TGTGCCACCAGGGGGCCGGCTCGCACAGATACGCAGTATTTT
len: 16; abundance: .; j_gene: TRBJ1-2; d_gene: .; v_gene: TRBV10-3; CDR3aa: CASSQRGTKANYGYTF; CDR3nt: TGTGCCTCCTCCCAGAGGGGGACAAAAGCTAACTATGGCTACACCTTC
len: 14; abundance: once; j_gene: TRBJ2-7; d_gene: TRBD2; v_gene: TRBV5-4; CDR3aa: CASSLMGREYEQYF; CDR3nt: TGTGCCAGCAGCTTGATGGGGAGGGAATACGAGCAGTACTTC
len: 15; abundance: once; j_gene: TRBJ2-7; d_gene: .; v_gene: TRBV9; CDR3aa: CASSVVDSAIYEQYF; CDR3nt: TGTGCCAGCAGCGTAGTGGATAGCGCCATCTACGAGCAGTACTTC